Shown below are 23 T cell receptor beta chains from a single sample sequenced in a study of blood T cell repertoires in COVID-19. Method: immunoSEQ multiplex PCR; TCRdb's copy keeps in-frame clones and lacks some. Of around 370,000 clones in the sample, under 95% were seen once. The sample taken for sequencing was peripheral blood. Every receptor here comes from a woman younger than 35 who had recovered from COVID-19.

This clone was observed once. The CDR3 DNA reads TGTGCCAGCAGCTTAGGGGGCAGGGGGATTCAGCCCCAGCATTTT. Translation gives CASSLGGRGIQPQHF. The chain carries TRBV7-9 and TRBJ1-5; 7 bases line up with TRBD1. This CDR3 has 15 amino acids. The V and J ends lost 1 base and 6 bases, in that order; junction bases with no gene match: 6. The V gene's germline CDR1 is SEHNR and CDR2 FQNEAQ (reference sequence). The full variable domain, in which reference TRBV7-9 and TRBJ1-5 provide the parts outside the CDR3, is DTGVSQNPRHKITKRGQNVTFRCDPISEHNRLYWYRQTLGQGPEFLTYFQNEAQLEKSRLLSDRFSAERPKGSFSTLEIQRTEQGDSAMYLCASSLGGRGIQPQHFGDGTRLSIL.

The chain couples TRBV9 to TRBJ2-5, with TRBD2 matching 10 bases. The trim removed 0 bases at V and 7 bases at J, leaving 9 bases unmatched. Germline-derived CDR1 and CDR2 are SGDLS and YYNGEE. The CDR3 runs to 16 residues. The CDR3 region has the DNA TGTGCCAGCAGCGTAGAACTAGCGGGACCTGATCGGACCCAGTACTTC. Its translation is CASSVELAGPDRTQYF.

The rearrangement links TRBV6-2 or TRBV6-3 to TRBJ2-7; D possibly corresponds to TRBD2 (5 bases). Germline CDR1 and CDR2: MNHEY and SVGEGT. The germline V and J ends were trimmed by 5 bases and 0 bases, with 17 bases remaining between them. This CDR3 has 16 residues. The CDR3 DNA sequence: TGTGCCAGCAGTAAACTACGTAGCGTCAACTCCTACGAGCAGTACGTC. Its translation is CASSKLRSVNSYEQYV.

This chain joins TRBV10-2 and TRBJ2-7; 7 bases are a match to TRBD1. Germline CDR1 is WSHSY and CDR2 is SAAADI. The CDR3 contains 14 residues. J was trimmed by 4 bases and V by 3 bases; bases with no gene match: 6. CDR3 nucleotide sequence: TGCGCCAGCAGTGAATCAAACAGGGGTTACGAGCAGTACGTC. Its translation is CASSESNRGYEQYV.

The J gene is TRBJ2-5, the V gene TRBV6-2 or TRBV6-3, with 10 nucleotides matching TRBD1. Germline loops: CDR1 MNHEY, CDR2 SVGEGT. The V gene end was trimmed by 0 bases and the J gene end by 10 bases; junction bases not matched to a gene: 17. This CDR3 has 18 amino acids. The CDR3 protein is CASSYSTRGTGVVRDQYF. The CDR3 DNA follows: TGTGCCAGCAGTTACTCGACAAGAGGGACAGGGGTTGTAAGGGACCAGTACTTC.

V gene TRBV30 combines with J gene TRBJ2-5; 7 nucleotides line up with TRBD1. CDR3 length equals 13 residues. J was trimmed by 6 bases and V by 4 bases; bases with no gene match: 8. Per the germline V gene, CDR1 is GTSNPN and CDR2 is SVGIG (reference sequence). DNA for the CDR3: TGTGCCTGGACCACGACAGGGACAAAGACCCAGTACTTC. As protein: CAWTTTGTKTQYF.

The chain joins TRBV6-5 to TRBJ2-2; 8 nucleotides agree with TRBD1. J lost 4 bases, V lost 6 bases, and 7 bases had no gene match. This CDR3 spans 15 amino acids. CDR1 is MNHEY and CDR2 is SVGAGI in the germline V gene. The CDR3 here is CASRDRAGGTGELFF. The CDR3 bases are TGTGCCAGCAGGGACAGGGCCGGCGGCACCGGGGAGCTGTTTTTT.

The V and J genes are TRBV10-3 and TRBJ2-3; D may be TRBD1 (5 bases). The V gene's germline CDR1 is ENHRY and CDR2 SYGVKD. V was cut by 5 bases and J by 2 bases, with 11 bases left in between. This CDR3 contains 14 residues. The DNA of the CDR3 is TGTGCCATCAGTCGGGCAGGGCTCACAGATACGCAGTATTTT. As protein: CAISRAGLTDTQYF.

This chain links TRBV3-1 (or the pseudogene TRBV3-2) with TRBJ2-3, with 7 positions matching TRBD2. This CDR3 is 16 amino acids long. V shed 2 bases and J 0 bases; nucleotides not matched to a gene: 5. Germline-derived CDR1 and CDR2 are LGHDT and YNNKEL (reference sequence). The CDR3 is CASSQRPSGSTDTQYF. CDR3 nucleotides: TGTGCCAGCAGCCAAAGGCCTAGCGGAAGCACAGATACGCAGTATTTT.

CDR3 nucleotides: TGTGCCAGCAGGAGCCCAGGGGGTTTAGCTTTCTTT. Translated: CASRSPGGLAFF. The chain has TRBV6-5 and TRBJ1-1; 7 nucleotides match TRBD1. V lost 6 bases, J lost 10 bases, and 8 bases stayed unmatched. The CDR3 sequence is 12 residues long. Germline values: CDR1 MNHEY, CDR2 SVGAGI.

The J gene is TRBJ2-1, the V gene TRBV3-1 (or the pseudogene TRBV3-2), with D maybe TRBD2 (6 bases). The CDR3 spans 13 residues. Germline V CDR1 and CDR2: LGHDT, YNNKEL (reference sequence). V gave up 2 bases and J gave up 14 bases, with 16 bases separating them. The CDR3 nucleotides are TGTGCCAGCAGCCAAAAAGAGGGGACTCCCAAGTTCTTC. Its translation is CASSQKEGTPKFF.

The rearrangement uses TRBV5-5 and TRBJ1-2; D might be TRBD1 (5 bases). Germline V gives CDR1 SGHKS, CDR2 YYEKEE (reference sequence). V was cut by 4 bases and J by 4 bases, with 14 bases left in between. This CDR3 comprises 14 residues. The CDR3 sequence: CASSTAWRGYGYTF. CDR3 coding DNA: TGTGCCAGCAGCACCGCGTGGAGGGGCTATGGCTACACCTTC.

The chain couples TRBV4-3 to TRBJ2-2; 11 bases match TRBD2. Germline CDR1 and CDR2: LGHNA and YSLEER. Trimming cost V 0 bases and J 6 bases; bases outside gene matches: 15. This CDR3 has 20 amino acids. CDR3 sequence: CASSQDLLAGGRLGSGELFF. The CDR3, as DNA: TGCGCCAGCAGCCAAGATCTATTAGCGGGAGGGCGTTTGGGGTCCGGGGAGCTGTTTTTT.

The J gene is TRBJ2-7, the V gene TRBV6-5; TRBD1 agrees at 9 bases. The V gene end was trimmed by 4 bases and the J gene end by 1 base; junction bases not matched to a gene: 8. Germline-derived CDR1 and CDR2 are MNHEY and SVGAGI. The CDR3 sequence is 16 residues long. The CDR3 nucleotides read TGTGCCAGCAGTTCACAGGACAGGGGCTTGTCCTACGAGCAGTACGTC. It yields the protein CASSSQDRGLSYEQYV.

The CDR3 DNA sequence: TGTGCCAGCAGCGTAGTATGTGGGGAGAGAGGCACCGGGGAGCTGTTTTTT. Translation gives CASSVVCGERGTGELFF. V is TRBV9 and J is TRBJ2-2; D possibly corresponds to TRBD2 (5 bases). Germline V gene lookup returns CDR1 SGDLS and CDR2 YYNGEE. The CDR3 runs 17 residues. V was cut by 0 bases and J by 4 bases, with 16 bases left in between.

The rearrangement joins TRBV5-1 to TRBJ2-6; D unresolved. The CDR3 loop spans 15 amino acids. The germline CDR1 and CDR2 sequences are SGHRS and YFSETQ. Trimming removed 4 bases from V and 2 bases from J, with 10 bases in between. The CDR3 reads CASSPPRPGANVLTF. In DNA form, the CDR3 reads TGCGCCAGCAGCCCTCCCAGGCCTGGGGCCAACGTCCTGACTTTC.

The chain couples TRBV11-2 to TRBJ2-5, with D maybe TRBD1 (5 bases). The V gene lost 2 bases and the J gene lost 5 bases, with 12 bases spanning the gap. Germline CDR1 SGHAT, CDR2 FQNNGV. The CDR3 consists of 14 residues. CDR3 loop: CASSLYPDTETQYF. CDR3 DNA: TGTGCCAGCAGCTTATATCCGGACACCGAGACCCAGTACTTC.

The rearrangement uses TRBV7-6 and TRBJ2-7; D not resolved. The CDR3 contains 12 residues. V lost 2 bases, J lost 7 bases, and 9 bases lay in between. CDR1 is SGHVS and CDR2 is FNYEAQ in the germline V gene. Here the CDR3 reads CASSLKSPEQYV. CDR3 sequence (DNA): TGTGCCAGCAGCTTAAAAAGCCCGGAGCAGTACGTC.

The genes are TRBV15 and TRBJ2-7, with D possibly TRBD2 on 6 matching bases. The CDR3 runs to 13 residues. Trimming took off 5 bases at V and 6 bases at J, with 14 bases between the two ends. Germline V gene data show CDR1 as LNHNV and CDR2 as YYDKDF (reference sequence). DNA for the CDR3: TGTGCCACCAGCGCGTGGGCCGGGGGCGAGCAGTACGTC. It specifies CATSAWAGGEQYV.

The chain has TRBV7-9 and TRBJ2-6; perhaps TRBD1 as D (6 bases). The germline CDR1 and CDR2 sequences are SEHNR and FQNEAQ (reference sequence). This CDR3 comprises 16 residues. V shed 5 bases and J shed 0 bases, with 11 bases lying between them. The CDR3 DNA reads as TGTGCCAGCAGCCCCGGACAGAGCTCTGGGGCCAACGTCCTGACTTTC. Its protein product is CASSPGQSSGANVLTF.

V gene TRBV7-2 combines with J gene TRBJ2-3, with D perhaps TRBD2 (6 bases). From germline, CDR1 is SGHTA and CDR2 FQGNSA. V lost 3 bases and J lost 2, with 12 bases in between. The CDR3 sequence is 15 residues long. The CDR3 nucleotides are TGTGCCAGCAGCTTCAACGCGGGAAACACAGATACGCAGTATTTT. Protein: CASSFNAGNTDTQYF.

The table lists this clone with a count of one. This chain uses TRBV4-3 with TRBJ2-3; 7 positions agree with TRBD2. Germline V gene sequence: CDR1 LGHNA, CDR2 YSLEER. The CDR3 covers 20 residues. J lost 2 bases, V lost 0 bases, and 17 bases had no gene match. CDR3 in amino acids: CASSQDVVLVDGRPTDTQYF. The CDR3 nucleotides are TGCGCCAGCAGCCAAGACGTGGTACTTGTAGACGGGAGGCCCACAGATACGCAGTATTTT.

J is TRBJ1-1 and V is TRBV4-1; TRBD1 matches 9 bases. Trimming at V came to 4 bases and at J to 0 bases, leaving 18 bases not matched to a gene. There are 20 residues in the CDR3. The germline V gene encodes CDR1 MGHRA and CDR2 YSYEKL. CDR3 DNA: TGCGCCAGCAGCCGGCCAAAAGGTGGACAGGGGACTCTACTGAACACTGAAGCTTTCTTT. This sequence encodes CASSRPKGGQGTLLNTEAFF.